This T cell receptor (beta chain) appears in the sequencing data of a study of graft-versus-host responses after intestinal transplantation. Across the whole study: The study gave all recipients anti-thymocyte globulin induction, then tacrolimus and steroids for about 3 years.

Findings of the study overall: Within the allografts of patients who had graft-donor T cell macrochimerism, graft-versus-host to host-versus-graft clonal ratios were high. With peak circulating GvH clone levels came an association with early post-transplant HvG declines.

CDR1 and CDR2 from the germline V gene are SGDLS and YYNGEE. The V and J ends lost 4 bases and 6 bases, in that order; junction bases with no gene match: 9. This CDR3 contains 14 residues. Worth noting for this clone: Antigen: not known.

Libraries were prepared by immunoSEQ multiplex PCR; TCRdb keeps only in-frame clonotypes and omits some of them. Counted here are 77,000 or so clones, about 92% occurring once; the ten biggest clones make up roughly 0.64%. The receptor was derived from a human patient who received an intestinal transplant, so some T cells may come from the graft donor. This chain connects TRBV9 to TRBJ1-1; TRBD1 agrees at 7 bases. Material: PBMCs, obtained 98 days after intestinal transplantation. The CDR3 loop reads CASSRTGAAAEAFF. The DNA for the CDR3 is TGTGCCAGCAGCAGAACAGGGGCGGCGGCTGAAGCTTTCTTT.